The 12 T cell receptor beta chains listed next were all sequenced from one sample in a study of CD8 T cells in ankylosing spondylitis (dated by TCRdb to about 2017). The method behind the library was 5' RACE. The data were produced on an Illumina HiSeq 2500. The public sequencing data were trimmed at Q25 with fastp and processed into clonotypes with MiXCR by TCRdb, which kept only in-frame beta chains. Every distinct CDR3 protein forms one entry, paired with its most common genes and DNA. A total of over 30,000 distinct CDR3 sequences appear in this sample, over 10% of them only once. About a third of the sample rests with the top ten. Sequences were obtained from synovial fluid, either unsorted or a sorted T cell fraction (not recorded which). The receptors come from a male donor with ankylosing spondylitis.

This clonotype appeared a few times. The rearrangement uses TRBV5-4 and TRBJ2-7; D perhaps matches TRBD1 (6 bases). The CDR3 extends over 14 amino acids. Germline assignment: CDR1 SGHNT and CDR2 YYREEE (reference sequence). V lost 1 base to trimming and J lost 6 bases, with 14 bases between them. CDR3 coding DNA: TGTGCCAGCAGCTTGTCTACAGGGAAGGTCGAGCAGTACTTC. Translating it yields CASSLSTGKVEQYF.

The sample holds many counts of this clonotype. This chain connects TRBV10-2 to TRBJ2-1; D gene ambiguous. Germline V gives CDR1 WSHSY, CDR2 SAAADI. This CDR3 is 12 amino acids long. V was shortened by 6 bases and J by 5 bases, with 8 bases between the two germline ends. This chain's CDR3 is CASRGNHNEQFF. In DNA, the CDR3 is TGCGCCAGCAGGGGTAATCACAATGAGCAGTTCTTC.

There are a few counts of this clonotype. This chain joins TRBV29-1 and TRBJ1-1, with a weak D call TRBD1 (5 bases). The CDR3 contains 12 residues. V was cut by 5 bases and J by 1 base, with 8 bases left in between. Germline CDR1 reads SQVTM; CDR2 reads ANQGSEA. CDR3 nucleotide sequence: TGCAGCGTTCGCGGGGGGAACACTGAAGCTTTCTTT. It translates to CSVRGGNTEAFF.

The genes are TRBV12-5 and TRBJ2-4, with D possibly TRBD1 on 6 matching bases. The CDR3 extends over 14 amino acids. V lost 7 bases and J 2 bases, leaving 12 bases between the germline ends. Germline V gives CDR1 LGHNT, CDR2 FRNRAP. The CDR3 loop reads CASALQGSKNIQYF. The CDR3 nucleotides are TGTGCTAGTGCCCTACAGGGTTCCAAAAACATTCAGTACTTC.

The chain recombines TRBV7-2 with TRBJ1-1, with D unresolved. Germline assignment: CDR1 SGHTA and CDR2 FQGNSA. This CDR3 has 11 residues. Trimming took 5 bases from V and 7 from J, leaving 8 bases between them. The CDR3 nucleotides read TGTGCCAGCAGCAATCTAATTGAAGCTTTCTTT. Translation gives CASSNLIEAFF.

CDR3 region: CASSAGTSGTDTQYF. As DNA, the CDR3 is TGTGCCAGCAGCGCCGGGACCTCAGGCACAGATACGCAGTATTTT. The rearrangement joins TRBV9 to TRBJ2-3; TRBD1 or TRBD2 may be the D gene (5 bases each). V dropped 3 bases and J dropped 1 base, with 12 bases sitting between them. Germline V gene data show CDR1 as SGDLS and CDR2 as YYNGEE. The CDR3 totals 15 residues.

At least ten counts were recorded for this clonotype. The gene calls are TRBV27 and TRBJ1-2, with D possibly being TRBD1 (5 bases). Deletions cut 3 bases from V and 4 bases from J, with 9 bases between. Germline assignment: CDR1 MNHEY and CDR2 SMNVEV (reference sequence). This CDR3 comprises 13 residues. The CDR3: CASSFSQGYGYTF. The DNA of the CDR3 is TGTGCCAGCAGTTTTAGCCAGGGCTATGGCTACACCTTC.

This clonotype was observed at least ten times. The CDR3 DNA is TGTGCCAGCAGTGACTCTAGCGACTACAATGAGCAGTTCTTC. This gives the protein CASSDSSDYNEQFF. This chain links TRBV6-4 with TRBJ2-1; weak D call: TRBD2 (5 bases). The V gene's germline CDR1 is MRHNA and CDR2 SNTAGT. Trimming removed 0 bases from V and 3 bases from J, with 6 bases in between. CDR3 length: 14 amino acids.

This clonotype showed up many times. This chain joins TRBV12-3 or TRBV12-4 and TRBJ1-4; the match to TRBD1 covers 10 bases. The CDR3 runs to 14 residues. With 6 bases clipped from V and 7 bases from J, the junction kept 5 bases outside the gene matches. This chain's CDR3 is CASSPGQGGEKLFF. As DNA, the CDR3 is TGTGCCAGCAGCCCCGGACAGGGGGGTGAAAAACTGTTTTTT.

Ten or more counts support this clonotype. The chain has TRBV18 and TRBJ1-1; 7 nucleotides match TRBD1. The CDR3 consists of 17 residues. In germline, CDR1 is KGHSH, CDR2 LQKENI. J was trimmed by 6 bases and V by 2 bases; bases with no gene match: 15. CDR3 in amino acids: CASSPITGTDPFAEAFF. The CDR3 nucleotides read TGTGCCAGCTCACCAATTACCGGGACAGACCCTTTCGCTGAAGCTTTCTTT.

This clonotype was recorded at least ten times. The CDR3 sequence is CASSDPALGGPDTQYF. The CDR3 region has the DNA TGTGCCAGCAGCGACCCGGCTCTTGGGGGGCCAGATACGCAGTATTTT. The V call is TRBV4-2, the J call TRBJ2-3; D possibly uses TRBD1 or TRBD2 (6 bases each). The germline V gene has CDR1 LGHNA and CDR2 YNFKEQ. CDR3 length: 16 residues. The V gene lost 5 bases and the J gene lost 4 bases, with 19 bases spanning the gap.

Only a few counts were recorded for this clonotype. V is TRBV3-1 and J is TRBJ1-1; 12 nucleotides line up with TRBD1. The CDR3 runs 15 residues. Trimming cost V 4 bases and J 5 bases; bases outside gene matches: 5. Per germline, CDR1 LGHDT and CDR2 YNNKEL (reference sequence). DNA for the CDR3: TGTGCCAGCAGCCCCGGGACAGGGGGCTATACTGAAGCTTTCTTT. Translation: CASSPGTGGYTEAFF.